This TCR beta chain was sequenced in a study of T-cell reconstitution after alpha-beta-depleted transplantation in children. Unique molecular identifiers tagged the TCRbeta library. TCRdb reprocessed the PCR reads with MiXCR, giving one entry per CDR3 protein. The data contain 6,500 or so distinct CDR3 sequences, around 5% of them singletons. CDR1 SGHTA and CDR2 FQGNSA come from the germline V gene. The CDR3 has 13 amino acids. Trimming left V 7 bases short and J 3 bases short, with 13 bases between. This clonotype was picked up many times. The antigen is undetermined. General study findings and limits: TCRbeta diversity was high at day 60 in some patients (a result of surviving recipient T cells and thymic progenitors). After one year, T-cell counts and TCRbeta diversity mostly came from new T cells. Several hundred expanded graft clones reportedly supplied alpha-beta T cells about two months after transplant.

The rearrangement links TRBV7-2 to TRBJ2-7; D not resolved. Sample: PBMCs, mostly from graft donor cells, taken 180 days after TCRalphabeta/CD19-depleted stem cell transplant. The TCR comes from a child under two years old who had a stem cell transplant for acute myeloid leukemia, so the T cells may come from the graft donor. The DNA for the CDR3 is TGTGCCAGCAAATCAAGGGAAGGCTACGAGCAGTACTTC. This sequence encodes CASKSREGYEQYF.